These 25 T cell receptor beta chains were sequenced from one sample in a study of high-grade serous ovarian cancer treatment subgroups. Profiling relied on immunoSEQ multiplex PCR, and the TCRdb table lists in-frame clones only, not all of them. The data show approximately 4,000 clones, 82% seen once. Tumor tissue was taken before any definitive surgery or chemotherapy was given. The sequencing input was tumor tissue. The receptors shown here come from a human donor with high-grade serous ovarian cancer.

Of note for this clone: Other nucleotide sequences from this sample produce the same CDR3. The chain is built from TRBV7-2 and TRBJ1-2; tentative D call: TRBD1 (5 bases). The germline CDR1 and CDR2 sequences are SGHTA and FQGNSA. V was shortened by 4 bases and J by 5 bases, with 14 bases between the two germline ends. The CDR3 covers 14 residues. CDR3 region: CASSSPGGGYGYTF. The CDR3 DNA sequence: TGTGCCAGCAGCTCGCCGGGGGGAGGATATGGCTACACCTTC.

The chain uses TRBV7-9 and TRBJ2-7; no clear D. The ends were cut back, 0 bases at V and 0 bases at J, with 6 bases in the middle. In germline, CDR1 is SEHNR, CDR2 FQNEAQ (reference sequence). CDR3 length equals 14 residues. The CDR3 DNA reads as TGTGCCAGCAGCTTAGCGGGCAGCTCCTACGAGCAGTACTTC. Protein sequence: CASSLAGSSYEQYF. The complete variable domain, with remaining parts taken from reference TRBV7-9 and TRBJ2-7, reads DTGVSQNPRHKITKRGQNVTFRCDPISEHNRLYWYRQTLGQGPEFLTYFQNEAQLEKSRLLSDRFSAERPKGSFSTLEIQRTEQGDSAMYLCASSLAGSSYEQYFGPGTRLTVT.

The rearrangement uses TRBV19 and TRBJ1-5; D perhaps matches TRBD1 (5 bases). The CDR3 consists of 16 residues. In germline, CDR1 is LNHDA, CDR2 SQIVND (reference sequence). V gave up 5 bases and J gave up 0 bases, with 14 bases separating them. CDR3 region: CASSQRDRSSNQPQHF. CDR3 sequence (DNA): TGTGCCAGTAGTCAAAGGGACCGATCTAGCAATCAGCCCCAGCATTTT.

This chain connects TRBV7-3 to TRBJ2-7; D might be TRBD1 or TRBD2, each matching 5 bases. The CDR3 contains 13 residues. Per germline, CDR1 SGHTA and CDR2 FQGTGA. The V end lost 5 bases, the J end lost 5 bases, and 13 bases lay between the germline ends. The CDR3 protein is CASSPGDGHEQYF. The CDR3 nucleotides are TGTGCCAGCAGCCCCGGGGACGGTCACGAGCAGTACTTC.

This clone is a singleton in its sample. This chain joins TRBV10-3 and TRBJ2-1, with a possible D match to TRBD1 (5 bases). V was clipped by 8 bases and J by 10 bases, with 9 bases between them. This CDR3 has 10 residues. Germline CDR1 ENHRY, CDR2 SYGVKD. CDR3 sequence reads: CAIGANEQFF. As DNA, the CDR3 is TGTGCCATCGGGGCTAACGAGCAGTTCTTC.

The rearrangement uses TRBV5-6 and TRBJ1-2; tentatively, D is TRBD1 (5 bases). The germline V gene encodes CDR1 SGHDT and CDR2 YYEEEE. The CDR3 has 13 residues. The V end was cut by 1 base, the J end by 8 bases, with 12 bases between. CDR3 loop: CASSLLGPWGYTF. As DNA, the CDR3 is TGTGCCAGCAGCTTGCTGGGGCCATGGGGCTACACCTTC.

This clone showed up just once. V usage is TRBV5-1 and J usage is TRBJ1-2; D possibly corresponds to TRBD1 (5 bases). Per germline, CDR1 SGHRS and CDR2 YFSETQ. Trimming stripped 4 bases from V and 6 bases from J, with 19 bases between. The CDR3 is 15 residues long. DNA for the CDR3: TGCGCCAGCAGCCTTGGCAGGACCTCGGGACATGGCTACACCTTC. This encodes CASSLGRTSGHGYTF.

V and J are TRBV15 and TRBJ2-2; D might be TRBD2 (5 bases). Germline V CDR1 and CDR2: LNHNV, YYDKDF (reference sequence). The CDR3 contains 17 residues. Trimming cost V 0 bases and J 1 base, with 12 bases left between them. The CDR3 nucleotides read TGTGCCACCAGCAGAGATTTTATAGCGCGGAACACCGGGGAGCTGTTTTTT. Translation gives CATSRDFIARNTGELFF. The variable domain in full, with the rest retrieved from reference TRBV15 and TRBJ2-2, is DAMVIQNPRYQVTQFGKPVTLSCSQTLNHNVMYWYQQKSSQAPKLLFHYYDKDFNNEADTPDNFQSRRPNTSFCFLDIRSPGLGDTAMYLCATSRDFIARNTGELFFGEGSRLTVL.

The chain recombines TRBV7-8 with TRBJ1-1; D is perhaps TRBD1 (5 bases). This CDR3 has 14 residues. Trimming cost V 5 bases and J 0 bases, with 10 bases left between them. Germline V gene lookup returns CDR1 SGHVS and CDR2 FQNEAQ. DNA of the CDR3: TGTGCCAGCAGCCACGGGGGGTTGAACACTGAAGCTTTCTTT. This translates into CASSHGGLNTEAFF.

The chain carries TRBV2 and TRBJ2-7, with D uncertain. The CDR3 contains 13 residues. Per the germline V gene, CDR1 is SNHLY and CDR2 is FYNNEI. V lost 3 bases and J 7 bases, leaving 13 bases between the germline ends. CDR3 in amino acids: CASSEGRRWEQYF. CDR3 nucleotides: TGTGCCAGCAGTGAGGGTAGGCGGTGGGAGCAGTACTTC.

V and J are TRBV5-1 and TRBJ1-1; D might be TRBD1 (6 bases). V lost 4 bases to trimming and J lost 1 base, with 11 bases between them. The germline V gene encodes CDR1 SGHRS and CDR2 YFSETQ. The CDR3 spans 14 residues. For the CDR3, the DNA is TGCGCCAGCAGCCCGGGACACGCGAACACTGAAGCTTTCTTT. As protein: CASSPGHANTEAFF. Looking up the rest from reference TRBV5-1 and TRBJ1-1 gives the full variable domain: KAGVTQTPRYLIKTRGQQVTLSCSPISGHRSVSWYQQTPGQGLQFLFEYFSETQRNKGNFPGRFSGRQFSNSRSEMNVSTLELGDSALYLCASSPGHANTEAFFGQGTRLTVV.

By its share, this clone is large. The chain combines TRBV5-5 with TRBJ1-1; D remains unclear. The CDR3 is made up of 14 amino acids. Germline lookup yields CDR1 SGHKS and CDR2 YYEKEE (reference sequence). V dropped 2 bases and J dropped 0 bases, with 8 bases sitting between them. CDR3 sequence (DNA): TGTGCCAGCAGCTTACAGAGGATGAACACTGAAGCTTTCTTT. Its translation is CASSLQRMNTEAFF.

The table lists this clone with a count of one. A read error may account for a junction end that differs from germline. This sequence joins TRBV5-6 and TRBJ2-4; D possibly matches TRBD1 or TRBD2 (6 bases each). Germline-derived CDR1 and CDR2 are SGHDT and YYEEEE. The CDR3 spans 13 residues. The CDR3 DNA follows: TGTGCCAGCAGCTTGGACAGGGCGGGAAGGTGGTTCTTC. Translating gives CASSLDRAGRWFF.

This CDR3 is CAWNHNTGELFF. The CDR3 DNA follows: TGTGCCTGGAATCATAACACCGGGGAGCTGTTTTTT. The rearrangement joins TRBV30 to TRBJ2-2; D not resolved. This CDR3 comprises 12 residues. V lost 4 bases and J lost 2, with 5 bases in between. Per the germline V gene, CDR1 is GTSNPN and CDR2 is SVGIG (reference sequence).

The sample holds one count of this clone. The CDR3 protein is CASSESFAAGGPYNEQFF. CDR3 sequence (DNA): TGTGCCAGCAGTGAATCGTTCGCAGCGGGGGGGCCCTACAATGAGCAGTTCTTC. This chain joins TRBV6-1 and TRBJ2-1, with 10 bases aligning to TRBD2. The V segment lost 2 bases and the J segment 2 bases; nucleotides outside the gene matches: 9. Germline V gene sequence: CDR1 MNHNS, CDR2 SASEGT. The CDR3 extends over 18 amino acids.

V gene TRBV10-3 combines with J gene TRBJ1-1; weak D call: TRBD1 (6 bases). The germline V and J ends were trimmed by 7 bases and 3 bases, with 12 bases remaining between them. The CDR3 covers 13 residues. Germline lookup yields CDR1 ENHRY and CDR2 SYGVKD. The CDR3 bases are TGTGCCATCATGGGGGCCCTGGACACTGAAGCTTTCTTT. Its translation: CAIMGALDTEAFF.

CDR3 in DNA: TGCAGCGTTGAACGAGACGGCACAGATACGCAGTATTTT. Translated: CSVERDGTDTQYF. The chain links TRBV29-1 to TRBJ2-3; D remains unclear. V shed 2 bases and J shed 1 base, with 7 bases lying between them. Looked up from germline, CDR1 is SQVTM and CDR2 is ANQGSEA. The CDR3 sequence is 13 residues long.

This sequence joins TRBV5-1 and TRBJ2-1, with 9 bases aligning to TRBD2. This CDR3 is 15 amino acids long. Looked up from germline, CDR1 is SGHRS and CDR2 is YFSETQ. V lost 3 bases and J lost 6; bases outside the gene matches: 7. CDR3 sequence: CASSYGAGGPNEQFF. For the CDR3, the DNA is TGCGCCAGCAGCTACGGGGCGGGGGGGCCCAATGAGCAGTTCTTC.

V and J are TRBV9 and TRBJ2-1; 7 bases match TRBD2. The CDR3 is 14 residues long. The germline V gene has CDR1 SGDLS and CDR2 YYNGEE. The V and J ends lost 4 bases and 7 bases, in that order; junction bases with no gene match: 8. The CDR3 here is CASSWGGFWNEQFF. The CDR3 DNA follows: TGTGCCAGCAGCTGGGGGGGTTTCTGGAATGAGCAGTTCTTC.

This sequence joins TRBV5-5 and TRBJ2-7; 10 nucleotides agree with TRBD1. V lost 5 bases and J lost 2; bases outside the gene matches: 4. Germline V gene sequence: CDR1 SGHKS, CDR2 YYEKEE (reference sequence). This CDR3 is built from 14 residues. The CDR3 protein is CASSPGTGAYEQYF. CDR3 sequence (DNA): TGTGCCAGCAGTCCCGGGACAGGGGCCTACGAGCAGTACTTC.

The CDR3 coding sequence is TGCGCCAGCAGCCACGTGGACAGGGGAGGCACAGATACGCAGTATTTT. The encoded protein is CASSHVDRGGTDTQYF. The chain uses TRBV4-1 and TRBJ2-3; 9 nucleotides align to TRBD1. The germline CDR1 and CDR2 sequences are MGHRA and YSYEKL. The J segment lost 1 base and the V segment lost 3 bases, leaving 5 bases of the junction unmatched. The CDR3 length is 16 residues.

There are a few counts of this clone. The chain has TRBV13 and TRBJ1-6, with TRBD1 identical over 8 bases. Germline V gene sequence: CDR1 PRHDT, CDR2 FYEKMQ (reference sequence). Trimming at V came to 5 bases and at J to 7 bases, leaving 10 bases not matched to a gene. The CDR3 consists of 16 residues. The CDR3 DNA sequence: TGTGCCAGCAGCCGGCCAGGGGGCGCCTGGAATTCACCCCTCCACTTT. The encoded protein is CASSRPGGAWNSPLHF.

The chain couples TRBV30 to TRBJ1-3; D gene uncertain. CDR1 and CDR2 (germline): GTSNPN, SVGIG (reference sequence). The CDR3 runs 17 residues. V was clipped by 0 bases and J by 0 bases, with 15 bases between them. This CDR3 reads CAWSVHLSLFSGNTIYF. CDR3 in DNA: TGTGCCTGGAGTGTACACCTCTCACTTTTCTCTGGAAACACCATATATTTT.

The chain couples TRBV7-2 to TRBJ1-5, with TRBD1 matching over 8 bases. V was pared by 1 base and J by 4 bases, with 3 bases of the junction left unmatched. This CDR3 is 15 amino acids long. Germline V gene sequence: CDR1 SGHTA, CDR2 FQGNSA. CDR3 protein: CASSLVTGANQPQHF. DNA for the CDR3: TGTGCCAGCAGCTTAGTGACAGGGGCTAATCAGCCCCAGCATTTT.

CDR3 nucleotides: TGTGCCAGCAGCTTGGACCCGCTGGGAGGCGGCTACACCTTC. This codes for CASSLDPLGGGYTF. This chain connects TRBV5-4 to TRBJ1-2, with no clear D. The ends were cut back, 0 bases at V and 8 bases at J, with 14 bases in the middle. The CDR3 covers 14 residues. Germline lookup yields CDR1 SGHNT and CDR2 YYREEE (reference sequence).